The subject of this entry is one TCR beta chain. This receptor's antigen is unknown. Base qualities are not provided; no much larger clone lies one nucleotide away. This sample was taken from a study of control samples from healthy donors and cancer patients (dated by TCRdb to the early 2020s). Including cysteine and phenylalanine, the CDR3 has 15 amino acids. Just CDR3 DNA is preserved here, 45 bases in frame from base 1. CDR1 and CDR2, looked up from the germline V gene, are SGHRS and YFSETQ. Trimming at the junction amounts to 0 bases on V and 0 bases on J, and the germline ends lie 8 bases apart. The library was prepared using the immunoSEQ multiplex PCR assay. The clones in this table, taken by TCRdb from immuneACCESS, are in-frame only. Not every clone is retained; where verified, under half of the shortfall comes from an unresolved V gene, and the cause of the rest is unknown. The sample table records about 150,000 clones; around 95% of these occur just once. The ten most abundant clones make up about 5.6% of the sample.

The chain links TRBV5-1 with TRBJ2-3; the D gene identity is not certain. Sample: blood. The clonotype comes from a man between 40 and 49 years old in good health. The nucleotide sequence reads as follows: TGCGCCAGCAGCTTGGAGGCAGATAGCACAGATACGCAGTATTTT. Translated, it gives CASSLEADSTDTQYF.